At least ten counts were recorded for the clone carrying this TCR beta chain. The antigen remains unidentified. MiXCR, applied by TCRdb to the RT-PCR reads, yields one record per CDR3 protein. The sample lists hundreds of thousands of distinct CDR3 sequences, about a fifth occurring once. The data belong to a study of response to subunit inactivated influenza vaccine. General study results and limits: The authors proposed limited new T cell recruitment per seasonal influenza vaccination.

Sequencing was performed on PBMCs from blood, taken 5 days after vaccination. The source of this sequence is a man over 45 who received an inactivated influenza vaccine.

This CDR3 is CASSLTGGGNTEAFF. The CDR3 coding sequence is TGTGCCAGCAGTTTAACAGGGGGAGGGAACACTGAAGCTTTCTTT. The chain couples TRBV12-3 or TRBV12-4 to TRBJ1-1; 8 bases fit TRBD1. The CDR3 contains 15 residues. Germline trimming cut 2 bases from V and 1 base from J; bases unmatched to any gene: 3.